A selection of T cell receptor beta chains follows, all from one sample in a study of patients and donors after allogeneic stem cell transplantation. TCRdb called the RT-PCR reads again in MiXCR, with one record for every CDR3 protein. The sample gives 800,000 to 1,000,000 distinct CDR3 sequences, 18% of which show up once; 6% is in the top ten. Sequenced input: blood, either unsorted or a sorted T cell fraction (not recorded which). These receptors originate from a human donor who was either an allogeneic HSCT recipient or a stem cell or donor lymphocyte infusion donor (not recorded which). It is not recorded whose cells these are; they may come from a transplant donor. Both conserved end residues are part of each CDR3. A D gene is named only where the DNA matches it firmly. The listing skips clone size in some rows; elsewhere it reads once, few, many or a size class.

d_gene	j_gene	abundance	v_gene	CDR3nt	CDR3aa
-	TRBJ1-2	-	TRBV6-5	TGTGCCAGCAGTTACTCCAATCGCGCAACTTACTATGGCTACACCTTC	CASSYSNRATYYGYTF
TRBD2	TRBJ2-1	few	TRBV20-1	TGCAGTGCTAGAGTACTAGCGGTTAAAGAGCAGTTCTTC	CSARVLAVKEQFF
TRBD1	TRBJ2-1	-	TRBV5-6	TGTGCCAGCAGACCTGACAGGGGAGGTGGCAATGAGCAGTTCTTC	CASRPDRGGGNEQFF
-	TRBJ2-5	-	TRBV12-5	TGTGCTAGTGGTGGGACATGGTCTCCCAGCGGGGAAGAGACCCAGTACTTC	CASGGTWSPSGEETQYF
-	TRBJ1-2	few	TRBV29-1	TGCAGCGTTGACATGTCGGGGGAATATGGCTACACCTTC	CSVDMSGEYGYTF
-	TRBJ2-2	few	TRBV12-3/TRBV12-4	TGTGCCAGCACCCCCGAGACGGGGTCAACCCTCACCGGGGAGCTGTTTTTT	CASTPETGSTLTGELFF
-	TRBJ2-2	-	TRBV7-3	TGTGCCAGCAGCTTAATGGGGAACACCGGGGAGCTGTTTTTT	CASSLMGNTGELFF
-	TRBJ1-5	few	TRBV15	TGTGCCACCCGAGAGGGGTTGAGCAATCAGCCCCAGCATTTT	CATREGLSNQPQHF
TRBD1	TRBJ2-7	few	TRBV25-1	TGTGCCAGCAGTGCCCCACTGACAGGGGGCTACGAGCAGTACTTC	CASSAPLTGGYEQYF
-	TRBJ1-1	-	TRBV29-1	TGCAGCGTTGATAAGACCATGAACACTGAAGCTTTCTTT	CSVDKTMNTEAFF
TRBD1	TRBJ2-7	-	TRBV25-1	TGTGCCAGCAGCGCTCCGGGACAGGGACCTTCCTACGAGCAGTACTTC	CASSAPGQGPSYEQYF
-	TRBJ2-7	few	TRBV5-1	TGCGCCAGCAGCTTAGACCCTGCCGGGACCACCTACGAGCAGTACTTC	CASSLDPAGTTYEQYF
-	TRBJ2-2	-	TRBV7-2	TGTGCCAGCAGCTTAGTGCGTCCACTCAGGGACACCGGGGAGCTGTTTTTT	CASSLVRPLRDTGELFF
-	TRBJ1-3	-	TRBV7-8	TGTGCCAGCAGCTTATCCTCTCTGTCCTTGCCTGGAAACACCATATATTTT	CASSLSSLSLPGNTIYF
-	TRBJ2-1	-	TRBV3-1	TGTGCCAGCAGCCAAGAGCGGATTACAATGATGGAGCAGTTCTTC	CASSQERITMMEQFF
TRBD1	TRBJ1-5	few	TRBV7-8	TGTGCCAGCAGCATGGGACAGGGAGTGCAGCCCCAGCATTTT	CASSMGQGVQPQHF
-	TRBJ2-5	many	TRBV5-1	TGCGCCAGCAGCTTGGTGTCTGGGATACAAGAGACCCAGTACTTC	CASSLVSGIQETQYF
-	TRBJ2-3	-	TRBV27	TGTGCCAGCAGTCCTAGGGGGAGGGAGAGCTACACAGATACGCAGTATTTT	CASSPRGRESYTDTQYF
-	TRBJ2-7	-	TRBV20-1	TGCAGTGCTAGGGAGGGTTCAGGGGGAACCTACGAGCAGTACTTC	CSAREGSGGTYEQYF
TRBD2	TRBJ2-1	many	TRBV7-9	TGTGCCAGCAGCTTGGGAGGGAAGATCTCCTACAATGAGCAGTTCTTC	CASSLGGKISYNEQFF
-	TRBJ2-2	few	TRBV9	TGTGCCAGCAGCTCAGGGGCGATGGGCGGGGAGCTGTTTTTT	CASSSGAMGGELFF
-	TRBJ2-1	many	TRBV5-1	TGTGCCAGCAGCCTCGACGGAAACAATGAGCAGTTCTTC	CASSLDGNNEQFF
-	TRBJ1-2	few	TRBV20-1	TGCACGAGCAGACCTGAGAAAAACTATGGCTACACCTTC	CTSRPEKNYGYTF
-	TRBJ1-2	-	TRBV7-3	TGTGCCAGCAGCTTATCGGGCAGCCTCGATGGCTACACCTTC	CASSLSGSLDGYTF
-	TRBJ2-2	-	TRBV5-5	TGTGCCAGCAGCTCTCCAGGGAGCCCCGGGGAGCTGTTTTTT	CASSSPGSPGELFF
-	TRBJ2-3	few	TRBV12-3/TRBV12-4	TGTGCCAGCAGTCATGTAGGTACGCAGTATTTT	CASSHVGTQYF
-	TRBJ1-4	-	TRBV4-1	TGCGCCAGCAGCCTGCTTAAGAGTGAAAAACTGTTTTTT	CASSLLKSEKLFF
TRBD2	TRBJ2-7	few	TRBV28	TGTGCCAGCAGTTTAATTCCTAGCGGGGGGCCGCTGTGGGAGCAGTACTTC	CASSLIPSGGPLWEQYF
TRBD1	TRBJ2-7	-	TRBV5-4	TGTGCCAGCAGCTTTACAGGGACAGTGGGGGCAGAGCAGTACTTC	CASSFTGTVGAEQYF
-	TRBJ2-7	few	TRBV12-3/TRBV12-4	TGTGCCAGCAGCCTAGAGGGCCAGAGGGGGTACTTC	CASSLEGQRGYF
TRBD2	TRBJ2-7	many	TRBV5-1	TGCGCCAGCAGCTGGGGACTAGCGGGGGCTTACGAGCAGTACTTC	CASSWGLAGAYEQYF
-	TRBJ2-5	-	TRBV7-9	TGTGCCAGCAGCTTAATTCTCCCAGGATCTCAAGAGACCCAGTACTTC	CASSLILPGSQETQYF
-	TRBJ1-6	-	TRBV6-1	TGTGCCAGCAGTGATAGGACAGTAAGCTCCTATAATTCACCCCTCCACTTT	CASSDRTVSSYNSPLHF
TRBD1	TRBJ2-1	-	TRBV12-3/TRBV12-4	TGTGCCAGCAGTTTCTGGCAGGGGGCTTACAATGAGCAGTTCTTC	CASSFWQGAYNEQFF
TRBD2	TRBJ2-2	-	TRBV11-1	TGTGCCAGCAGCTTAGCCCGGACTAGCGGGAGGAGGCATTCAGGGGAGCTGTTTTTT	CASSLARTSGRRHSGELFF
-	TRBJ1-1	-	TRBV6-5	TGTGCCAGCAGTTACTCCAGAGAGTACACTGAAGCTTTCTTT	CASSYSREYTEAFF
-	TRBJ2-7	-	TRBV5-4	TGTGCCAGCAGCTTGATTGGGTTACCCTACGAGCAGTACTTC	CASSLIGLPYEQYF
-	TRBJ1-1	-	TRBV7-6	TGTGCCAGCAGCTTAGGGGGGGACGGAGCTTTCTTT	CASSLGGDGAFF
-	TRBJ1-2	-	TRBV20-1	TGCAGTGCTAGAGATATTGAGGCAGGGATAAACTATGGCTACACCTTC	CSARDIEAGINYGYTF
-	TRBJ2-1	few	TRBV7-9	TGTGCCAGCAGCCGGTTATGGGGGAGAGGGGGCAATGAGCAGTTCTTC	CASSRLWGRGGNEQFF
-	TRBJ1-4	-	TRBV27	TGTGCCAGCAGTTTATACTCGGGATTTAAAAATGAAAAACTGTTTTTT	CASSLYSGFKNEKLFF
TRBD2	TRBJ2-1	-	TRBV5-1	TGCGCCAGCAGCTCGGCTATAGCGGGAGGGCCCGGCAATGAGCAGTTCTTC	CASSSAIAGGPGNEQFF
TRBD2	TRBJ2-1	-	TRBV2	TGTGCCAGCAGTGCAACCGGACTAGCGAGTTATGAGCAGTTCTTC	CASSATGLASYEQFF
-	TRBJ1-2	few	TRBV4-1	TGCGCCAGCAGGCCCACAGGGTCCCACGGCTACACCTTC	CASRPTGSHGYTF
-	TRBJ2-3	many	TRBV12-3/TRBV12-4	TGTGCCAGCAGTTTAGTCCCCGACACAGATACGCAGTATTTT	CASSLVPDTDTQYF
TRBD2	TRBJ2-7	few	TRBV5-1	TGCGCCAGCAGCTCCACTAGCGGGGGCCACTACGAGCAGTACTTC	CASSSTSGGHYEQYF
TRBD1	TRBJ1-2	-	TRBV27	TGTGCCAGCAGTTTAGTCGGGGACAGGGGCCACTATGGCTACACCTTC	CASSLVGDRGHYGYTF
-	TRBJ2-1	few	TRBV2	TGTGCCAGCAGTGTGGAGAACGCTCTAACTTCCTACAATGAGCAGTTCTTC	CASSVENALTSYNEQFF
-	TRBJ2-6	-	TRBV2	TGTGCCAGCAGTGAAACGGACAACCCTGGGGCCAACGTCCTGACTTTC	CASSETDNPGANVLTF
-	TRBJ1-2	once	TRBV11-3	TGTGCCAGCAGCTTAGTCTCCGATGGCTACACCTTC	CASSLVSDGYTF
-	TRBJ2-5	few	TRBV19	TGTGCCAGTAGTATAGGATCCATATACAAAGAGACCCAGTACTTC	CASSIGSIYKETQYF
TRBD2	TRBJ2-1	-	TRBV20-1	TGCAGTGCTAGAGTCCGACCCGCAAATCGAAGCGGGAGTCTTTACAATGAGCAGTTCTTC	CSARVRPANRSGSLYNEQFF
-	TRBJ2-5	many	TRBV5-1	TGCGCCAGCAGCTCGACTTTGGAGACCCAGTACTTC	CASSSTLETQYF
-	TRBJ1-4	many	TRBV5-6	TGTGCCAGCAGCTTGGGAATCGCTTTAAATGAAAAACTGTTTTTT	CASSLGIALNEKLFF
-	TRBJ1-1	-	TRBV12-3/TRBV12-4	TGTGCCAGCAGTTTCGGCGTCAGCTTGAACACTGAAGCTTTCTTT	CASSFGVSLNTEAFF
-	TRBJ2-1	-	TRBV20-1	TGCAGTGCCCCCTCAGGAGGGGACGCAATCTACAATGAGCAGTTCTTC	CSAPSGGDAIYNEQFF
-	TRBJ2-1	many	TRBV5-1	TGCGCCAGCAGAAGCCACAGGGCCAATGAGCAGTTCTTC	CASRSHRANEQFF
-	TRBJ2-7	few	TRBV6-5	TGTGCCAGCAGTTTACAGGTGTCTTCATCCGAGCAGTACTTC	CASSLQVSSSEQYF
TRBD2	TRBJ2-1	-	TRBV6-5	TGTGCCAGCAGTTACTCGGGACTAGCGGCCTACAATGAGCAGTTCTTC	CASSYSGLAAYNEQFF
-	TRBJ1-2	few	TRBV7-9	TGTGCCAGCAGCGGCCGGGACCTTAGCTATGGCTACACCTTC	CASSGRDLSYGYTF